Listed below are T cell receptor beta chains from one sample, sequenced in a study of shared clonotypes between healthy human individuals. The assay was immunoSEQ multiplex PCR, and TCRdb's table has in-frame clones only and misses some. The sample includes approximately 1.9 million clones, 93% of them seen just once. The sequenced material came from naive CD8+ T cells from PBMCs. The receptors derive from a man aged 18-30 years in good health. Some clones in this sample may be carry-over from other donors' samples. Both conserved end residues are part of each CDR3. D genes are given only for firm matches. Size values are once, few and many counts, or a class for expanded clones, and some rows have none.

>NA|TRBJ2-7|TRBV10-3|TRBD2
CAISIRTSGSHYEQYF
TGTGCCATCAGCATAAGGACTAGCGGGTCCCACTACGAGCAGTACTTC
>NA|TRBJ1-1|TRBV6-6|NA
CASSYNARNTEAFF
TGTGCCAGCAGTTACAACGCCAGGAACACTGAAGCTTTCTTT
>NA|TRBJ1-1|TRBV5-1|NA
CASSGAGRSNTEAFF
TGCGCCAGCAGCGGGGCAGGGCGTTCGAACACTGAAGCTTTCTTT
>NA|TRBJ1-5|TRBV28|NA
CASSFEQNNQPQHF
TGTGCCAGCAGTTTTGAACAGAACAATCAGCCCCAGCATTTT
>NA|TRBJ2-1|TRBV10-3|TRBD2
CAIRWGLAGGQNNEQFF
TGTGCCATCAGGTGGGGACTAGCGGGAGGCCAGAACAATGAGCAGTTCTTC
>NA|TRBJ1-2|TRBV7-8|NA
CASSFRGYGYTF
TGTGCCAGCAGCTTCCGGGGCTATGGCTACACCTTC
>NA|TRBJ2-7|TRBV2|TRBD2
CASSKTSRDYEQYF
TGTGCCAGCAGTAAGACTAGCAGGGACTACGAGCAGTACTTC
>NA|TRBJ2-3|TRBV10-2|NA
CASSELIFVGPDTQYF
TGCGCCAGCAGTGAGTTGATATTCGTGGGCCCAGATACGCAGTATTTT
>NA|TRBJ2-7|TRBV27|NA
CASGARYEQYF
TGTGCCAGCGGCGCACGCTACGAGCAGTACTTC
>NA|TRBJ2-7|TRBV10-3|TRBD2
CAISDRTGTSGYEQYF
TGTGCCATCAGTGACAGAACCGGGACTAGCGGGTACGAGCAGTACTTC
>NA|TRBJ1-3|TRBV28|NA
CASRITGYTGNTIYF
TGTGCCAGCAGAATAACAGGGTATACTGGAAACACCATATATTTT
>NA|TRBJ2-1|TRBV29-1|TRBD1
CSGGQGGSYNEQFF
TGCAGCGGGGGACAGGGGGGCTCCTACAATGAGCAGTTCTTC
>NA|TRBJ2-7|TRBV7-9|TRBD2
CASSLALSSGGGGPYEQYF
TGTGCCAGCAGCTTAGCGCTGTCTAGCGGGGGGGGTGGTCCCTACGAGCAGTACTTC
>NA|TRBJ2-5|TRBV27|TRBD2
CASSLGTSGIKETQYF
TGTGCCAGCAGTCTAGGGACTAGCGGGATTAAGGAGACCCAGTACTTC
>NA|TRBJ2-3|TRBV10-3|TRBD2
CAISRTSGTTDTQYF
TGTGCCATCAGCCGAACTAGCGGGACCACAGATACGCAGTATTTT
>NA|TRBJ2-7|TRBV27|NA
CASSLGPSYEQYF
TGTGCCAGCAGTTTAGGTCCCTCCTACGAGCAGTACTTC
>NA|TRBJ2-7|TRBV7-8|TRBD2
CASSQSSGGFSEQYF
TGTGCCAGCAGCCAAAGTAGCGGGGGATTCTCCGAGCAGTACTTC
>NA|TRBJ2-1|TRBV9|TRBD2
CASSVASGRTEQFF
TGTGCCAGCAGCGTAGCTAGCGGGAGAACCGAGCAGTTCTTC
>NA|TRBJ2-7|TRBV7-9|NA
CASSAMGDTVPYEQYF
TGTGCCAGCAGCGCCATGGGGGACACCGTCCCCTACGAGCAGTACTTC
>NA|TRBJ1-5|TRBV6-5|NA
CASSPDSGGNQPQHF
TGTGCCAGCAGTCCGGACAGTGGGGGCAATCAGCCCCAGCATTTT
>NA|TRBJ2-3|TRBV10-2|TRBD2
CASSEGLEFTDTQYF
TGCGCCAGCAGCGAAGGACTAGAGTTCACAGATACGCAGTATTTT
>NA|TRBJ2-7|TRBV27|TRBD2
CASSTWTSGREAYEQYF
TGTGCCAGCAGTACCTGGACTAGCGGGAGGGAGGCCTACGAGCAGTACTTC
>NA|TRBJ2-3|TRBV9|NA
CASSVYLGDTQYF
TGTGCCAGCAGCGTATATCTGGGGGATACGCAGTATTTT
>NA|TRBJ1-2|TRBV7-8|NA
CASSLGPALNYGYTF
TGTGCCAGCAGCTTGGGACCCGCGCTTAACTATGGCTACACCTTC
>NA|TRBJ2-1|TRBV27|TRBD2
CASSLSGGSWNNEQFF
TGTGCCAGCAGTTTATCGGGCGGGAGTTGGAACAATGAGCAGTTCTTC
>NA|TRBJ2-7|TRBV27|NA
CASSLFREWPYEQYF
TGTGCCAGCAGTTTATTTCGGGAGTGGCCCTACGAGCAGTACTTC
>NA|TRBJ1-1|TRBV15|NA
CATRRERGAEEDTEAFF
TGTGCCACCAGGAGAGAGAGGGGGGCGGAGGAAGACACTGAAGCTTTCTTT
>NA|TRBJ2-7|TRBV5-1|TRBD1
CASSSTGTGINEQYF
TGCGCCAGCAGCTCCACCGGGACAGGGATCAACGAGCAGTACTTC
>NA|TRBJ2-5|TRBV7-9|NA
CASGGFQETQYF
TGTGCCAGCGGGGGTTTCCAAGAGACCCAGTACTTC
>NA|TRBJ2-1|TRBV6-1|TRBD2
CASSEGLAGLYNEQFF
TGTGCCAGCAGTGAGGGACTAGCGGGCCTGTACAATGAGCAGTTCTTC
>NA|TRBJ1-4|TRBV27|TRBD1
CAAGTGGGEKLFF
TGTGCCGCTGGGACAGGGGGTGGCGAAAAACTGTTTTTT
>NA|TRBJ2-7|TRBV7-2|TRBD1
CASSFYRGPSYEQYF
TGTGCCAGCAGCTTCTACAGGGGGCCGTCCTACGAGCAGTACTTC
>once|TRBJ2-1|TRBV7-9|TRBD1
CASSVTGTGGRNEQFF
TGTGCCAGCAGCGTAACCGGGACAGGGGGGAGAAATGAGCAGTTCTTC
>NA|TRBJ1-2|TRBV2|NA
CASRGLYGYTF
TGTGCCAGCAGGGGTCTTTATGGCTACACCTTC
>NA|TRBJ2-7|TRBV5-4|TRBD2
CASSPRTSSGEQYF
TGTGCCAGCAGCCCCCGGACTAGTTCGGGCGAGCAGTACTTC
>NA|TRBJ2-7|TRBV28|TRBD2
CASSSGTSGYEQYF
TGTGCCAGCAGTTCCGGGACTAGCGGCTACGAGCAGTACTTC
>NA|TRBJ2-2|TRBV4-1|TRBD1
CASSTTGGRDTGELFF
TGCGCCAGCAGCACGACAGGGGGCAGGGACACCGGGGAGCTGTTTTTT
>NA|TRBJ2-3|TRBV9|TRBD2
CASSVLQTSESQYF
TGTGCCAGCAGCGTATTGCAGACTAGCGAATCCCAGTATTTT
>NA|TRBJ2-2|TRBV7-3|TRBD2
CASTPVVLAGVPHTGELFF
TGTGCCAGCACCCCTGTGGTCCTAGCGGGAGTTCCGCACACCGGGGAGCTGTTTTTT
>NA|TRBJ2-2|TRBV9|TRBD2
CASSLGTSGANTGELFF
TGTGCCAGCAGCCTCGGGACTAGCGGGGCGAACACCGGGGAGCTGTTTTTT